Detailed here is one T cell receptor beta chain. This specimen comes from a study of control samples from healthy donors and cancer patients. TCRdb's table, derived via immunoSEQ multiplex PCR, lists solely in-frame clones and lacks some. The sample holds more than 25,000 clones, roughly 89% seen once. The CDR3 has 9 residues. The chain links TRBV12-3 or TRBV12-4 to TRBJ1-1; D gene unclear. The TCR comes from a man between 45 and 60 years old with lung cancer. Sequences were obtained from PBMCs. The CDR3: CGDPCEAFF. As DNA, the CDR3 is TGTGGCGATCCTTGCGAAGCTTTCTTT.